This T cell receptor (beta chain) is from a study of OX40 agonist ivuxolimab in advanced cancers. Study summary: The patients got ivuxolimab, which is an agonistic anti-OX40 (CD134) antibody. Three patients, one with hepatocellular carcinoma and two with cutaneous melanoma, responded partially.

In regard to this clone: The target antigen is unknown.

Study conclusions and caveats: CD4+ and CD8+ blood T cells expanded clonally by week 6 at 0.1 to 3.0 mg/kg. In general, CD8+ T cells held more expanded clones than CD4+ did, on average.

The table came from immunoSEQ multiplex PCR; TCRdb's copy has only in-frame clones and leaves some out. The data show around 58,000 clones, about 87% seen once. V was pared by 1 base and J by 1 base, with 14 bases between. CDR1 SGHVS and CDR2 FNYEAQ come from the germline V gene. CDR3 length equals 17 residues. The sequencing used CD4+ or CD8+ T cells sorted from blood, collected in a trial of the OX40 agonist ivuxolimab. The chain has TRBV7-6 and TRBJ1-5; tentatively, D is TRBD1 (5 bases). The receptor comes from an adult with an advanced solid tumor such as melanoma, head and neck, liver or kidney cancer. CDR3 DNA sequence: TGTGCCAGCAGCTTAGAGAGTAGGGGAAGGAGCAATCAGCCCCAGCATTTT. Amino acids: CASSLESRGRSNQPQHF.